The 5 T cell receptor beta chains below were found in one sample sequenced in a study of CXCR3-negative and CXCR3-positive naive CD8 T cells. No antigen has been identified for these receptors. The study made its TRB cDNA libraries by 5' RACE, adding UMI labels. TCRdb re-called the 5' RACE reads and catalogs CDR3 proteins one per entry, DNA excluded. Seen in this sample are 130,000 to 150,000 distinct CDR3 sequences; the ten most common clones hold 0.25% to 0.3%. Overall study findings and caveats: For CXCR3-positive naive cells, TRB CDR3s were more hydrophobic than those of CXCR3-negative naive cells.

What was sequenced was naive CXCR3+ CD8+ T cells from blood. Specified subset: CD45RO-CCR7+CD27+CD95- naive CD8+ T cells expressing CXCR3 (TNR3+). The receptors were gathered from a human donor in good health. Some clones in this sample may be carry-over from other donors' samples.

V gene TRBV12-5 combines with J gene TRBJ2-7; no DNA is available, so the TRBD1 call from TCRdb remains unchecked. The CDR3 length is 14 residues. The V gene's germline CDR1 is LGHNT and CDR2 FRNRAP. CDR3 in amino acids: CASAFGQKAYEQYF.

This rearrangement joins TRBV5-6 to TRBJ1-5; TCRdb's D call of TRBD1 is untestable without DNA. This CDR3 has 11 amino acids. The germline CDR1 and CDR2 sequences are SGHDT and YYEEEE. The CDR3 is CASSPRQPQHF.

This sequence joins TRBV5-1 and TRBJ1-5. The CDR3 loop spans 15 amino acids. Per the germline V gene, CDR1 is SGHRS and CDR2 is YFSETQ. The CDR3 protein is CASSLVGQPNQPQHF. Full variable domain (missing parts from reference TRBV5-1 and TRBJ1-5): KAGVTQTPRYLIKTRGQQVTLSCSPISGHRSVSWYQQTPGQGLQFLFEYFSETQRNKGNFPGRFSGRQFSNSRSEMNVSTLELGDSALYLCASSLVGQPNQPQHFGDGTRLSIL.

This sequence joins TRBV4-3 and TRBJ1-4. CDR1 is LGHNA, CDR2 YSLEER, per germline. The CDR3 sequence is 16 residues long. The chain's CDR3 is CASSQVVSSGDEKLFF.

V and J are TRBV20-1 and TRBJ2-1; TCRdb returns TRBD2, unconfirmable since there is no DNA. The length of the CDR3 is 15 residues. In germline, CDR1 is DFQATT, CDR2 SNEGSKA (reference sequence). CDR3 sequence: CSARDPGLAVNEQFF.